Listed below are T cell receptor beta chains from one sample, sequenced in a study of T-cell memory formation after mild COVID-19. TCRdb reanalysed the 5' RACE reads using MiXCR and keeps one entry per CDR3 protein. The sample shows 35,000 to 45,000 distinct CDR3 sequences, 6% to 8% of them seen only once. The sequencing input was PBMCs or a T cell subset sorted from them (not recorded which). These receptor sequences come from a young man who had mild COVID-19 (a few samples of this study predate the infection). Cell type and time point are not known. Both conserved end residues are trimmed from each CDR3.

>TRBV9
ASSAGTSGGGPTQY
>TRBV12-3/TRBV12-4
ASGGAPDTQY
>TRBV29-1
SVGETGVQPQH
>TRBV9
ASSATGRETQY
>TRBV5-1
ASSSGLADSYNEQF
>TRBV10-3
AISERLPDTQY
>TRBV5-6
ASSRISVGTDTQY
>TRBV6-5
ASRTQTGVGTEAF
>TRBV7-2
ASSLNAGDTIY
>TRBV7-3
ASSIGGTVDTQY
>TRBV29-1
SGDPERRAF
>TRBV3-1
ASSQGDRYTEAF
>TRBV5-1
ASSFPMTGEETQY
>TRBV5-1
ASRKGTGAASYNEQF
>TRBV12-3/TRBV12-4
ASSLVGGPGGYT
>TRBV7-6
ASSRAGGGYTGELF
>TRBV7-2
ASSFGGQTEAF
>TRBV5-1
ASSLQGARNQPQH
>TRBV18
ASSPPGMRSYNEQF
>TRBV2
ASSEGRGSSTDTQY
>TRBV12-3/TRBV12-4
ASTGGGTATDTQY
>TRBV4-2
ASSQDLETEAF
>TRBV12-3/TRBV12-4
ASTQTGVTEAF
>TRBV6-2/TRBV6-3
ASSRRTPYEQY
>TRBV3-1
ASSRGTAEQY
>TRBV7-9
ASSPSRFRTDTQY